Given below is one TCR beta chain in context. With 1 base clipped from V and 6 bases from J, the junction kept 2 bases outside the gene matches. The germline gives CDR1 SGHTA, CDR2 FQGNSA. CDR3 size: 14 residues. The data are from a study of technical replicates of blood from several donors. Assay used: immunoSEQ multiplex PCR; TCRdb lists only in-frame clones, some missing. The table records 90,000 to 100,000 clones, over 85% of them present only once. The receptor was isolated from a human donor in good health. The gene calls are TRBV7-2 and TRBJ1-5, with 8 bases matching TRBD1. The sample consisted of T cells isolated from PBMCs. The CDR3 region is CASSLGQGFQPQHF. The CDR3 DNA follows: TGTGCCAGCAGCTTAGGACAGGGGTTTCAGCCCCAGCATTTT.